The 6 T cell receptor beta chains reported below all come from one sample, sequenced in a study of T cell changes during pregnancy in multiple sclerosis. Here immunoSEQ multiplex PCR was the method, and the copy in TCRdb shows in-frame clones only, minus some. The table records tens of thousands of clones, around nine tenths of them present only once. Sequenced material: CD4+ T cells from peripheral blood mononuclear cells, taken in the second trimester of pregnancy. Every receptor here comes from a female donor in good health, enrolled as a control in a pregnancy study.

The CDR3 sequence is CSATGNTEAFF. The DNA for the CDR3 is TGCAGTGCCACGGGGAACACTGAAGCTTTCTTT. The chain joins TRBV20-1 to TRBJ1-1, with D uncertain. V was cut by 6 bases and J by 1 base, with 6 bases left in between. The CDR3 has 11 amino acids. CDR1 and CDR2 (germline): DFQATT, SNEGSKA (reference sequence).

The rearrangement joins TRBV6-5 to TRBJ2-2; 10 nucleotides line up with TRBD2. Germline CDR1 MNHEY, CDR2 SVGAGI. The CDR3 covers 15 residues. The V segment lost 5 bases and the J segment 6 bases; nucleotides outside the gene matches: 6. CDR3 loop: CASSTSGRAPGELFF. DNA for the CDR3: TGTGCCAGCAGTACCAGCGGGAGGGCCCCCGGGGAGCTGTTTTTT.

The CDR3: CAINPRSGNYGYTF. The DNA of the CDR3 is TGTGCCATAAACCCCCGGTCAGGGAACTATGGCTACACCTTC. The chain employs TRBV10-3 and TRBJ1-2, with D maybe TRBD1 (5 bases). This CDR3 contains 14 residues. Germline-derived CDR1 and CDR2 are ENHRY and SYGVKD. The V end was cut by 9 bases, the J end by 2 bases, with 16 bases between.

This rearrangement joins TRBV4-1 to TRBJ2-5; TRBD1 matches 8 bases. Trimming took 4 bases from V and 4 from J; bases not matched to a gene: 8. The V gene's germline CDR1 is MGHRA and CDR2 YSYEKL. The CDR3 has 15 amino acids. The CDR3 spells CASSLQGTGGETQYF. For the CDR3, the DNA is TGCGCCAGCAGCCTGCAGGGGACAGGAGGAGAGACCCAGTACTTC.

The chain couples TRBV21-1 to TRBJ2-3; whether TRBD2, the table's D call, matches the DNA was not checked. TRBV21-1 is a pseudogene segment. CDR3 size: 17 residues. CDR3 amino acids: CASSSWGLAGGTDTQYF. In nucleotides, the CDR3 is TGTGCCAGCAGCAGCTGGGGACTAGCGGGGGGCACAGATACGCAGTATTTT.

The chain couples TRBV5-1 to TRBJ2-3; D uncertain. Trimming took off 1 base at V and 3 bases at J, with 6 bases between the two ends. Germline CDR1 reads SGHRS; CDR2 reads YFSETQ. The CDR3 is 13 amino acids. This chain's CDR3 is CASSLFQTDTQYF. CDR3 coding DNA: TGCGCCAGCAGCTTGTTTCAGACAGATACGCAGTATTTT. The full variable domain, rest sourced from reference TRBV5-1 and TRBJ2-3, is KAGVTQTPRYLIKTRGQQVTLSCSPISGHRSVSWYQQTPGQGLQFLFEYFSETQRNKGNFPGRFSGRQFSNSRSEMNVSTLELGDSALYLCASSLFQTDTQYFGPGTRLTVL.